This TCR beta chain emerged from a study of blood T cell repertoires in COVID-19 (dated by TCRdb to 2020 to 2021). In terms of the full investigation: Samples from collaborators originated in the United States, Italy and Spain and spanned both the acute and convalescent phases of COVID-19. The prospective study material was composed of cDNA or gDNA derived from T cells, B-cell-depleted T cells, or PBMCs. Subjects who had been exposed to COVID-19, were actively infected with it, or had recovered from it provided the deeply sampled blood TCRbeta repertoires that made up the dataset. The repertoires were made available in a free public database intended to serve as a resource for research on the immune response to SARS-CoV-2. Samples were obtained from the ongoing ImmuneRACE study (first 160 participants) and from about 1,300 subjects provided by 6 global collaborators. Sample metadata almost always included a de-identified subject ID, COVID-19 status, age in years and sex. Where available, HLA class I and class II types were obtained from metadata supplied by the sample provider rather than from assay-based typing.

The collaborating institutions used their own protocols to collect whole blood in K2EDTA tubes. For TCRbeta analysis, collaborator samples were shipped as frozen whole blood, as isolated PBMCs, or as DNA extracted from either sample type. TCRbeta CDR3 regions were amplified from genomic DNA by means of the immunoSEQ Assay, a bias-controlled multiplex PCR. For the original study's pipeline: The number of nucleated cells in each sample was estimated by amplification of reference gene primers within the assay. To quantify the absolute abundance of each unique TCRbeta CDR3 rearrangement, sequence reads were collapsed and filtered. For each sample, productive Simpson clonality was calculated as the square root of Simpson's diversity index across productive rearrangements. TCRdb retrieved this table from immuneACCESS and kept in-frame rearrangements only. Not all clones are present; in checked studies, unresolved V genes account for under half, and no reason is known for the remainder. V, J and clone size derive from that table, while D and trimming were established from the DNA sequence. This sample lists 45,000 to 60,000 clones; about 90% were detected once. Jointly, the top ten make up over 2% of the sample.

Broad study findings and their caveats: Clinical and demographic metadata were provided uncurated, with the amount varying by source and participant.

As concerns this clone: Its target antigen remains unknown. The input lacks base qualities; no much larger clone sits a single base away.

From cysteine to phenylalanine, the CDR3 is 14 amino acids long. Just CDR3 DNA is preserved here, 42 bases in frame from base 1. The germline V gene encodes CDR1 SGHAT and CDR2 FQNNGV. Trimmed from V: 5 bases; trimmed from J: 3 bases; junction bases lacking a gene match: 6. The V and J segments used are TRBV11-2 and TRBJ2-5, with 7 junctional bases fitting TRBD1. This receptor was taken from a human donor in a cohort sampled during active COVID-19. Material for sequencing was peripheral blood. The nucleotides are TGTGCCAGCAGCCGCGACAGGGCGAAAGAGACCCAGTACTTC. Its protein is CASSRDRAKETQYF.